This T cell receptor (beta chain) was found in a study of T cell clonality in common variable immunodeficiency (dated by TCRdb to about 2015). Points the paper makes about the study in general: TCRbeta clonality was higher in CVID subjects than in healthy controls (t-test p = 0.018), and the increase was most characteristic of about a third of subjects. CVID subjects shared fewer TCRbeta clones with each other than healthy controls did (p < 0.0001). According to the authors, finding the cause of the higher clonality in CVID would require sequencing the repertoires of T cell subpopulations. Despite equal DNA input, controls averaged approximately 77,000 unique sequences per sample versus about 32,000 in CVID samples. Patient heterogeneity within the CVID cohort put limits on correlating repertoire features with clinical complications. CVID TCRbeta sequences were reported to have fewer deletions and N-nucleotide insertions and to lack highly modified clones with 13 or more V deletions.

Including cysteine and phenylalanine, the CDR3 has 14 amino acids. Shown are 33 bases from within the CDR3, in frame from base 1. CDR1 and CDR2 are read off the germline V gene as MNHEY and SVGEGT. V drops 7 bases and J drops 8 bases, leaving 19 bases in between. Equivalent amounts of genomic DNA from CVID and control samples were used as sequencing input. For every sample, a 60 bp segment covering the rearranged TCRbeta CDR3 region was amplified and then sequenced. The immunoSEQ assay, a bias-corrected multiplex PCR combined with high-throughput sequencing, was used for TCRbeta amplification. On the authors' methods: Every unique nucleotide sequence counted as a clone and was annotated with V, D and J genes, copy number and frequency. Sequences were labeled productive if in frame, and non-productive if out of frame or containing stop codons. As previously described, Shannon's entropy was used to calculate clonality. Mean CDR3 Kyte-Doolittle hydropathy was derived from the predicted amino acid sequences of productive clones. Scaled V gene usage was hierarchically clustered using Manhattan distance and complete linkage with the R hclust function. Sharing of clones by CDR3 amino acid sequence was evaluated through resampling of 12 repertoires per group over 100 rounds. Repertoires were searched for 70 published EBV-specific and around 240 published CMV-specific TCRbeta sequences. A couple of CVID samples that yielded fewer than 10,000 sequences were excluded from the analysis, so approximately 38 CVID repertoires were retained. Not all clones reach the TCRdb copy of this immuneACCESS table, which keeps in-frame sequences only. Checked studies attribute under half of the gap to unresolved V genes and leave the rest unexplained. That table is the source of V, J and clone size, and D and trimming were worked out from the DNA. Here the sample lists roughly 58,000 clones, none seen once only. The ten most abundant clones make up 0.7% to 0.95% of the sample.

This clone was seen many times. There is no known antigen for this receptor. The read halts 3 residues ahead of the CDR3 end, with the missing end drawn from the germline J gene. Predominantly Caucasian heritage was noted among both the CVID patients and the healthy controls. Heparinized peripheral whole blood samples of about 5 to 8 ml were collected from each donor. TCRbeta CDR3 repertoires were sequenced from genomic DNA of adults with common variable immune deficiency (CVID) and healthy adult controls. The control group was made up of roughly 22 healthy adult volunteers (about ten male and 12 female) whose ages ranged from roughly 20 to 70 years, with a mean age of approximately 37. To isolate peripheral blood mononuclear cells, diluted blood was subjected to density centrifugation over Hypaque 1077 or Ficoll-Paque. Genomic DNA was extracted from unsorted mononuclear cells by Qiagen column purification or by a centrifugation-based method.

Sequenced sample: peripheral blood mononuclear cells. The clonotype comes from a person aged 18 to 70 in good health. The chain is encoded by TRBV6-2 or TRBV6-3 joined to TRBJ2-3; TRBD1 might be the D gene, on 6 matching bases. The CDR3 DNA, read in part, is TGTGCCAGCAAGACAGGTGGGGCATCCGGTACG. The resulting protein is CASKTGGASGT. The CDR3 as a whole reads CASKTGGASGTQYF.